Given below is one T cell receptor beta chain in context. No antigen is known for it. The data were taken from a study of CD8+ T cells in alopecia areata. After isolation, RNA underwent reverse transcription to generate cDNA as the sequencing template. This table comes from immunoSEQ multiplex PCR, and its TCRdb copy is limited to in-frame clones, with some not included. Of tens of thousands of clones in the sample, 50% to 75% were seen once. This CDR3 has 15 amino acids. CDR1 is SGHTA, CDR2 FQGNSA, per germline. Trimming removed 7 bases from V and 7 bases from J; junction bases left unmatched: 9. Study observations and caveats: It was less clear whether patients shared TCRs than it was in mice, possibly because of HLA.

The source material was CD8+ T cells sorted from blood, sampled at week 0. This chain joins TRBV7-2 and TRBJ2-5; 13 bases line up with TRBD2. This clonotype originated in a human donor with alopecia areata. CDR3 nucleotide sequence: TGTGCCAGCACCCAGACTAGCGGGGGGTTCGGGACCCAGTACTTC. Amino acids: CASTQTSGGFGTQYF. The full variable domain, with the rest looked up from reference TRBV7-2 and TRBJ2-5, is GAGVSQSPSNKVTEKGKDVELRCDPISGHTALYWYRQSLGQGLEFLIYFQGNSAPDKSGLPSDRFSAERTGGSVSTLTIQRTQQEDSAVYLCASTQTSGGFGTQYFGPGTRLLVL.